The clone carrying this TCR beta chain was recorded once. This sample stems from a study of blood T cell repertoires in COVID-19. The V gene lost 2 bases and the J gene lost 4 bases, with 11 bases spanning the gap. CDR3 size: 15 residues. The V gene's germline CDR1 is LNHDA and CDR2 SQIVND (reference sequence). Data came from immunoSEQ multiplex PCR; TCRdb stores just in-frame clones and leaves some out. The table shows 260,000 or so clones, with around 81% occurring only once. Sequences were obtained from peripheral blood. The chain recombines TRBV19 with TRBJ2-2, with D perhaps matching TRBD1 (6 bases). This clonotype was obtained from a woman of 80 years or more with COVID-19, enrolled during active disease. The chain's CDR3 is CASSISGVSTGELFF. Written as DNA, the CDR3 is TGTGCCAGTAGTATATCAGGGGTGAGCACCGGGGAGCTGTTTTTT.